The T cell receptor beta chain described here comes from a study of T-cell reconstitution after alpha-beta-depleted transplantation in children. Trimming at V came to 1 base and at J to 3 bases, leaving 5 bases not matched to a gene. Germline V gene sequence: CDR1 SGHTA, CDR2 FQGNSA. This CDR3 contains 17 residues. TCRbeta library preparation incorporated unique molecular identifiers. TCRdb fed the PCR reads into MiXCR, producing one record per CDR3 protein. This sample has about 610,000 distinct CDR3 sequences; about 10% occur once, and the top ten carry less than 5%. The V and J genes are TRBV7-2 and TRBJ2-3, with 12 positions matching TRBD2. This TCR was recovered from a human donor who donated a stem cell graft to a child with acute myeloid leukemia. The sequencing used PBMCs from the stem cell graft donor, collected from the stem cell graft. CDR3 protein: CASSLGLAGVGTDTQYF. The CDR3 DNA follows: TGTGCCAGCAGCTTAGGACTAGCGGGAGTAGGAACAGATACGCAGTATTTT.